Listed here is a single TCR beta chain. These data belong to a study of control samples from healthy donors and cancer patients. Profiled with immunoSEQ multiplex PCR; TCRdb holds only in-frame clones, not every one. The sample has about 120,000 clones; around nine tenths are singletons. The CDR3 is made up of 11 amino acids. V was shortened by 6 bases and J by 2 bases, with 4 bases between the two germline ends. Germline loops: CDR1 SEHNR, CDR2 FQNEAQ (reference sequence). The V gene is TRBV7-9, the J gene TRBJ2-5; D not resolved. This receptor was taken from a young man in good health. The sequenced sample was blood. CDR3 in DNA: TGTGCCAGCAGTCAACAAGAGACCCAGTACTTC. Protein product: CASSQQETQYF.